Each of the 23 T cell receptor beta chains below was sequenced from the same sample in a study of blood T cell repertoires in COVID-19. Repertoires were generated with immunoSEQ multiplex PCR, while TCRdb's copy carries only in-frame clones and drops some. The sample lists around 250,000 clones; over 80% were seen once. Sequencing used peripheral blood. Source of these receptors: a man between 25 and 39 years old who had recovered from COVID-19.

The table lists this clone with a few counts. This chain joins TRBV5-6 and TRBJ1-1; D possibly corresponds to TRBD1 (5 bases). The germline CDR1 and CDR2 sequences are SGHDT and YYEEEE. This CDR3 contains 13 residues. Trimming cost V 5 bases and J 7 bases, with 15 bases left between them. The chain's CDR3 is CASSLIQGFEAFF. The CDR3 DNA sequence: TGTGCCAGCAGTCTGATCCAGGGATTTGAAGCTTTCTTT.

The chain combines TRBV5-1 with TRBJ2-7; D is ambiguous. This CDR3 contains 13 residues. V lost 2 bases to trimming and J lost 6 bases, with 12 bases between them. Germline loops: CDR1 SGHRS, CDR2 YFSETQ. CDR3 sequence reads: CASSLRHSLEQYF. CDR3 DNA sequence: TGCGCCAGCAGCTTAAGACACTCCCTCGAGCAGTACTTC. Full variable domain (outside the CDR3, taken from reference TRBV5-1 and TRBJ2-7): KAGVTQTPRYLIKTRGQQVTLSCSPISGHRSVSWYQQTPGQGLQFLFEYFSETQRNKGNFPGRFSGRQFSNSRSEMNVSTLELGDSALYLCASSLRHSLEQYFGPGTRLTVT.

CDR3: CASSYWAGGPPGELFF. The CDR3 DNA sequence: TGTGCCAGCAGTTACTGGGCGGGGGGGCCCCCCGGGGAGCTGTTTTTT. The chain recombines TRBV6-6 with TRBJ2-2, with 9 bases aligning to TRBD2. Germline-derived CDR1 and CDR2 are MNHNY and SVGAGI (reference sequence). V shed 1 base, J shed 6 bases, and the junction held 6 bases outside the gene matches. This CDR3 spans 16 amino acids.

CDR3 in DNA: TGTGCCAGCAGTGAATTGGGCGGGGGGGCCGGAGAGACCCAGTACTTC. Translation gives CASSELGGGAGETQYF. The chain joins TRBV6-1 to TRBJ2-5; 9 nucleotides line up with TRBD2. The germline CDR1 and CDR2 sequences are MNHNS and SASEGT. The CDR3 spans 16 residues. J gave up 4 bases and V 2 bases, and 8 bases lay outside the gene matches.

This chain connects TRBV6-5 to TRBJ1-1, with a tentative D call TRBD1 (5 bases). The V end was cut by 5 bases, the J end by 8 bases, with 18 bases between. The germline CDR1 and CDR2 sequences are MNHEY and SVGAGI. The CDR3 is 14 amino acids. The CDR3 spells CASSKEGRGREAFF. As DNA, the CDR3 is TGTGCCAGCAGTAAGGAGGGGCGGGGTCGCGAAGCTTTCTTT.

With respect to this clone: Other nucleotide sequences from this sample produce the same CDR3. V and J are TRBV28 and TRBJ1-4; D not resolved. This CDR3 has 14 amino acids. Trimming took off 7 bases at V and 0 bases at J, with 9 bases between the two ends. CDR1 is MDHEN, CDR2 SYDVKM, per germline. The CDR3, as DNA: TGTGCCAGCAATCCCGGTTCAACTAATGAAAAACTGTTTTTT. Amino acid sequence: CASNPGSTNEKLFF.

V is TRBV6-5 and J is TRBJ2-4, with D possibly TRBD2 on 6 matching bases. This CDR3 has 15 amino acids. From germline, CDR1 is MNHEY and CDR2 SVGAGI. V gave up 6 bases and J gave up 4 bases, with 16 bases separating them. CDR3 sequence reads: CASSKGGTDKNIQYF. The CDR3, as DNA: TGTGCCAGCAGCAAGGGAGGAACAGATAAAAACATTCAGTACTTC.

The gene calls are TRBV6-5 and TRBJ1-6; perhaps TRBD1 as D (6 bases). The V gene lost 11 bases and the J gene lost 4 bases, with 15 bases spanning the gap. The CDR3 runs 14 residues. In germline, CDR1 is MNHEY, CDR2 SVGAGI. The DNA of the CDR3 is TGTGCCGGGGGCAGGGCCGTTTATAATTCACCCCTCCACTTT. This codes for CAGGRAVYNSPLHF.

The rearrangement links TRBV3-1 (or the pseudogene TRBV3-2) to TRBJ1-2, with TRBD1 matching 7 bases. Germline CDR1 and CDR2: LGHDT and YNNKEL (reference sequence). This CDR3 is 14 amino acids long. Losses at the gene ends were 1 base for V and 3 bases for J; bases not matched to a gene: 2. The CDR3 loop is CASSQGDSDYGYTF. CDR3 DNA sequence: TGTGCCAGCAGCCAAGGGGACAGCGACTATGGCTACACCTTC.

V and J are TRBV28 and TRBJ1-2, with TRBD1 as a possible D gene (6 bases). This CDR3 comprises 15 residues. Germline-derived CDR1 and CDR2 are MDHEN and SYDVKM. Trimming removed 2 bases at V and 7 bases at J, with 17 bases between. The CDR3 loop reads CASSLLPGQGGGYTF. CDR3 nucleotides: TGTGCCAGCAGTTTACTCCCGGGACAAGGGGGTGGCTACACCTTC.

The chain couples TRBV27 to TRBJ1-2; D remains unclear. CDR1 and CDR2 from the germline V gene are MNHEY and SMNVEV (reference sequence). The V end was cut by 4 bases, the J end by 5 bases, with 11 bases between. The CDR3 runs to 13 residues. The CDR3 DNA follows: TGTGCCAGCAGTTCGGTCACAGATTATGGCTACACCTTC. Translating it yields CASSSVTDYGYTF.

CDR3: CASSLGQPRELFF. DNA for the CDR3: TGTGCCAGCAGTTTAGGACAGCCCCGGGAGCTGTTTTTT. The chain carries TRBV12-3 or TRBV12-4 and TRBJ2-2; D possibly corresponds to TRBD1 (5 bases). The CDR3 covers 13 residues. V was cut by 1 base and J by 9 bases, with 9 bases left in between.

The chain couples TRBV2 to TRBJ2-3; D perhaps matches TRBD2 (6 bases). The CDR3 loop spans 16 amino acids. Germline V gives CDR1 SNHLY, CDR2 FYNNEI. V was pared by 4 bases and J by 0 bases, with 14 bases between. The CDR3 bases are TGTGCCAGCAGTGGAATAGCGGTCACCAGCACAGATACGCAGTATTTT. It codes for CASSGIAVTSTDTQYF.

About this clone: The same CDR3 can be traced to other DNA sequences in this sample. The chain is built from TRBV5-1 and TRBJ1-1, with unresolved D. Trimming removed 0 bases at V and 1 base at J, with 4 bases between. The CDR3 loop spans 13 amino acids. Germline-derived CDR1 and CDR2 are SGHRS and YFSETQ. The CDR3 is CASSLGGNTEAFF. CDR3 DNA: TGCGCCAGCAGCTTGGGCGGGAACACTGAAGCTTTCTTT.

The rearrangement links TRBV5-1 to TRBJ2-1; 11 bases match TRBD2. Germline assignment: CDR1 SGHRS and CDR2 YFSETQ. Trimming at V came to 0 bases and at J to 6 bases, leaving 5 bases not matched to a gene. This CDR3 comprises 16 residues. The CDR3 loop is CASSLAPTSGANEQFF. CDR3 sequence (DNA): TGCGCCAGCAGCTTGGCCCCGACTAGCGGGGCCAATGAGCAGTTCTTC.

Worth noting for this clone: A junction boundary mismatches the germline segment, possibly from a read error. This chain links TRBV4-1 with TRBJ2-1; tentative D call: TRBD1 (5 bases). This CDR3 comprises 14 residues. The germline V gene encodes CDR1 MGHRA and CDR2 YSYEKL. The CDR3 coding sequence is TGCGCCAGCAGTCAAGGGCTCAGGGAAAATGAGCAGTTCTTC. This gives the protein CASSQGLRENEQFF.

The chain combines TRBV3-1 (or the pseudogene TRBV3-2) with TRBJ1-2; possibly TRBD1 for D (5 bases). CDR1 LGHDT and CDR2 YNNKEL come from the germline V gene (reference sequence). The CDR3 runs 14 residues. The ends were cut back, 2 bases at V and 5 bases at J, with 12 bases in the middle. CDR3 in DNA: TGTGCCAGCAGCCAACTTGCGGGGCGGTATGGCTACACCTTC. Protein sequence: CASSQLAGRYGYTF.

This clone was counted between two and nine times. This chain connects TRBV5-1 to TRBJ1-1, with 11 bases identical to TRBD1. CDR1 is SGHRS and CDR2 is YFSETQ in the germline V gene. Trimming cost V 3 bases and J 4 bases; bases outside gene matches: 8. The CDR3 extends over 16 amino acids. Here the CDR3 DNA reads TGCGCCAGCAGCTGGGCCGCCGGGACAGGGGGCACTGAAGCTTTCTTT. This gives the protein CASSWAAGTGGTEAFF.

As to this clone: Distinct nucleotide sequences in the sample also encode this CDR3. The chain joins TRBV19 to TRBJ1-1; D gene uncertain. There are 13 residues in the CDR3. Germline values: CDR1 LNHDA, CDR2 SQIVND (reference sequence). The V gene lost 1 base and the J gene lost 4 bases, with 7 bases spanning the gap. The CDR3 reads CASSIGTATEAFF. The CDR3 DNA reads TGTGCCAGTAGTATAGGAACAGCCACTGAAGCTTTCTTT.

The table lists this clone with a few counts. The chain uses TRBV9 and TRBJ1-6; 8 bases agree with TRBD1. V lost 3 bases to trimming and J lost 6 bases; unmatched junction nucleotides: 8. The CDR3 is 16 amino acids. Germline loops: CDR1 SGDLS, CDR2 YYNGEE. CDR3 amino acids: CASSAQGALGNSPLHF. The CDR3 region has the DNA TGTGCCAGCAGCGCCCAGGGGGCTTTGGGTAATTCACCCCTCCACTTT.

The V call is TRBV9, the J call TRBJ1-6; D is unresolved. The germline V and J ends were trimmed by 0 bases and 7 bases, with 8 bases remaining between them. CDR3 size: 14 residues. Germline V gene sequence: CDR1 SGDLS, CDR2 YYNGEE. The CDR3 nucleotides read TGTGCCAGCAGCGTAGTACCAGAAAATTCACCCCTCCACTTT. This sequence encodes CASSVVPENSPLHF.

The chain couples TRBV28 to TRBJ1-1; 7 positions match TRBD1. Per germline, CDR1 MDHEN and CDR2 SYDVKM. The CDR3 length is 13 residues. J gave up 0 bases and V 6 bases, and 1 base lay outside the gene matches. CDR3 coding DNA: TGTGCCAGCAGGACAGGGATGAACACTGAAGCTTTCTTT. Protein product: CASRTGMNTEAFF.

This rearrangement joins TRBV2 to TRBJ1-6, with TRBD1 matching 8 bases. The length of the CDR3 is 15 residues. V lost 0 bases, J lost 10 bases, and 5 bases stayed unmatched. Germline V lookup: CDR1 SNHLY, CDR2 FYNNEI. CDR3 loop: CASSEAQGAGSPLHF. The CDR3 DNA follows: TGTGCCAGCAGTGAAGCGCAGGGGGCAGGATCACCCCTCCACTTT.